This is a list of T cell receptor beta chains from one sample in a study of CD8 T cells in ankylosing spondylitis. MiXCR was run by TCRdb on the 5' RACE reads, yielding one entry per CDR3 protein. Of 350,000 to 450,000 distinct CDR3 sequences listed, 26% were seen once; the top ten hold about 1%. The sample taken for sequencing was blood, either unsorted or a sorted T cell fraction (not recorded which). Receptors originate from a male donor with ankylosing spondylitis. Both conserved end residues are part of each CDR3. A D gene is named only where the DNA matches it firmly. Size is omitted from some rows. Given values are once, few, many or a class for expanded clones.

DNA,CDR3,V,D,size,J
TGCGCCAGCAGCCGCTCGGGACAGGAACTAAATTCACCCCTCCACTTT,CASSRSGQELNSPLHF,TRBV5-1,TRBD1,few,TRBJ1-6
TGTGCCAGCAGCTTTGACAGCCAGATAGGAGAGACCCAGTACTTC,CASSFDSQIGETQYF,TRBV5-6,-,few,TRBJ2-5
TGTGCCAGCAGTGAAGGGACATACCAAGAGACCCAGTACTTC,CASSEGTYQETQYF,TRBV6-1,-,-,TRBJ2-5
TGTGCCAGCAGCCCCCCGGGGACGGGAGCGGGCGAGCAGTACTTC,CASSPPGTGAGEQYF,TRBV7-9,-,-,TRBJ2-7
TGCAGCGTTGTGTCGACTAGCGGGAATGAGCAGTTCTTC,CSVVSTSGNEQFF,TRBV29-1,TRBD2,-,TRBJ2-1
TGCGCCAGCAGTGAGCCGGGAGGGGTGAACACTGAAGCTTTCTTT,CASSEPGGVNTEAFF,TRBV10-2,-,-,TRBJ1-1
TGTGCCAGCAGTCAGAGACAGGCCTTACAAGAGACCCAGTACTTC,CASSQRQALQETQYF,TRBV7-9,-,few,TRBJ2-5
TGTGCCATCAGTTCCACAGGGATCGATGAGCAGTTCTTC,CAISSTGIDEQFF,TRBV10-3,-,many,TRBJ2-1
TGTGCCAGCAGCTTCGGGGACAGGAAGTTCTTC,CASSFGDRKFF,TRBV7-2,TRBD1,-,TRBJ2-1
TGTGCCAGCAACCAGGGTATAGGACAGCCCCAGCATTTT,CASNQGIGQPQHF,TRBV6-6,-,few,TRBJ1-5
TGTGCCGGACAGGGCTTGACGGCCTACAATGAGCAGTTCTTC,CAGQGLTAYNEQFF,TRBV30,TRBD1,-,TRBJ2-1
TGCAGTGCTAGAGCGGGCAGAAACACTGAAGCTTTCTTT,CSARAGRNTEAFF,TRBV20-1,-,few,TRBJ1-1
TGTGCCAGCAGCTTATTCGGGACTAGCGGATACAATGAGCAGTTCTTC,CASSLFGTSGYNEQFF,TRBV7-9,TRBD2,-,TRBJ2-1
TGTGCCAGTAGTAATGTCTATGTTAACGAGCAGTACTTC,CASSNVYVNEQYF,TRBV19,-,-,TRBJ2-7
TGCGCCAGCAGTCGAGCACCTACAGGGAACAATGAGCAGTTCTTC,CASSRAPTGNNEQFF,TRBV5-1,-,-,TRBJ2-1
TGTGCCAGCGGAAAAGGCGGCAGCTCCTACGAGCAGTACTTC,CASGKGGSSYEQYF,TRBV27,-,-,TRBJ2-7
TGTGCCAGCAGCTTAGCCTCCGGGACAGCGAATTCACCCCTCCACTTT,CASSLASGTANSPLHF,TRBV5-5,TRBD1,-,TRBJ1-6
TGTGCCAGCAGCGAGACAGGGAGTAATGGCTACACCTTC,CASSETGSNGYTF,TRBV7-9,TRBD1,-,TRBJ1-2
TGTGCCAGCAGCCGGGACAGGGGGCTCGAGGGCATTCAGTACTTC,CASSRDRGLEGIQYF,TRBV2,TRBD1,few,TRBJ2-4
TGTGCCAGCAGCTTGGGGGCCGAAGCCACTGAAGCTTTCTTT,CASSLGAEATEAFF,TRBV7-2,-,few,TRBJ1-1